A single T cell receptor (beta chain) is shown here with its context. Its antigen is as yet unknown. Because the CDR3 is missing its conserved closing phenylalanine or tryptophan, this is likely a read error. V was clipped by 1 base and J by 8 bases, with 15 bases between them. Germline values: CDR1 LNHNV, CDR2 YYDKDF (reference sequence). The CDR3 has 16 residues. This sample was taken from a study of T cell repertoires in cytomegalovirus infection. TCRdb called the reads again in MiXCR, with one record for every CDR3 protein. Of tens of thousands of distinct CDR3 sequences in the sample, around 25% were seen once.

The sequenced sample was CD8+ T cells from cultured PBMCs, obtained from culture after CMV antigen stimulation. This TCR was recovered from a human donor in good health (CMV status not recorded). Some clones in this sample may be carry-over from other donors' samples. This rearrangement joins TRBV15 to TRBJ1-6; unclear D gene. The CDR3 loop is CATSRGSPLLDSPLHL. In nucleotides, the CDR3 is TGTGCCACCAGCAGAGGGTCTCCCCTACTGGATTCACCCCTCCACTTG.